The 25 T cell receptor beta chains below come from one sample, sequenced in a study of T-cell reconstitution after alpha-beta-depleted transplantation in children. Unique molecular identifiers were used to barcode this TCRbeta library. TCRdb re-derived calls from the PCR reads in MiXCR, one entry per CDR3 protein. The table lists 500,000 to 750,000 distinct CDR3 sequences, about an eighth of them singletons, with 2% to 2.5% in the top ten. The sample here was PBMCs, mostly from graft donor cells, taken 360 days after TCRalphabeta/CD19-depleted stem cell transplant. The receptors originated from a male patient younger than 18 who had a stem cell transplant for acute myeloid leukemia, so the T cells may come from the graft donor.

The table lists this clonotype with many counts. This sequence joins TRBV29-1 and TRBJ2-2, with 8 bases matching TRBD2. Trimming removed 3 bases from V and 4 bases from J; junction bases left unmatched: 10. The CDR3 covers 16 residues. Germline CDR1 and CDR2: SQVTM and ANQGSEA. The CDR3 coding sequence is TGCAGCGTTGAGACAGGAGCGGGAGTTAGCACCGGGGAGCTGTTTTTT. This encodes CSVETGAGVSTGELFF.

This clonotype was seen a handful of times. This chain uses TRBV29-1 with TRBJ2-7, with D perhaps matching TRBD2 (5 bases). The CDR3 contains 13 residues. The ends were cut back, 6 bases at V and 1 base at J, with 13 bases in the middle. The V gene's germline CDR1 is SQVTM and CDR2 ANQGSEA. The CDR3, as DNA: TGCAGCGTGAGGGCTAGTTCTTCCTACGAGCAGTACTTC. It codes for CSVRASSSYEQYF.

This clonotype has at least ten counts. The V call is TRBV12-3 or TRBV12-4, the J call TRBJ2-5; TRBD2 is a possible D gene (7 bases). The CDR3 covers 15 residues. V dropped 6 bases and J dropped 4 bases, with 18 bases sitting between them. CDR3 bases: TGTGCCAGCAGCAACTTAGGGGGGGTAGGAGAGACCCAGTACTTC. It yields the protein CASSNLGGVGETQYF.

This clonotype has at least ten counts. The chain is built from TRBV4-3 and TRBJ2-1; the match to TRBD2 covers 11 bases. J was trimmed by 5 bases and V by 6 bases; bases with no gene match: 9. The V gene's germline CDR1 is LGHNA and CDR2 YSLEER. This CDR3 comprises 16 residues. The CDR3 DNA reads TGCGCCAGCAGGCGACTAGCGGGAAAGGGGAACAATGAGCAGTTCTTC. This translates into CASRRLAGKGNNEQFF.

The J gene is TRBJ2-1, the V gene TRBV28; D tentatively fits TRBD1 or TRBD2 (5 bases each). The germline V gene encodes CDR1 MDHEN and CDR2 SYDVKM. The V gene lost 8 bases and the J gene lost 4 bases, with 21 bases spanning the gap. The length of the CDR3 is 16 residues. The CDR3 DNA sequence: TGTGCCAGCCTCGGGGCCGTTGGCGGGCCGTACAATGAGCAGTTCTTC. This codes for CASLGAVGGPYNEQFF.

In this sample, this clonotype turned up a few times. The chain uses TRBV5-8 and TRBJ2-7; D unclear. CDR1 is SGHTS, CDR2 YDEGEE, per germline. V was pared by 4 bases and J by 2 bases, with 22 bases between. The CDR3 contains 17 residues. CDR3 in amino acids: CASSPNAGPILTYEQYF. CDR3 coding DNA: TGTGCCAGCAGCCCAAACGCCGGACCGATCCTGACCTACGAGCAGTACTTC.

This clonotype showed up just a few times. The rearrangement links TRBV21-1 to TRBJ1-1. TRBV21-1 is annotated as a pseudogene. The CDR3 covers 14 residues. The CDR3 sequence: CASSKNRVNTEAFF. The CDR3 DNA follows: TGTGCCAGCAGCAAAAATAGGGTGAACACTGAAGCTTTCTTT.

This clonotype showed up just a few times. Written as DNA, the CDR3 is TGTGCCAGCAGCTTTGTGAGTGACTCCTACAATGAGCAGTTCTTC. It codes for CASSFVSDSYNEQFF. The chain joins TRBV7-6 to TRBJ2-1; D gene unclear. Germline CDR1 is SGHVS and CDR2 is FNYEAQ. Trimming cost V 3 bases and J 0 bases, with 9 bases left between them. CDR3 length: 15 residues.

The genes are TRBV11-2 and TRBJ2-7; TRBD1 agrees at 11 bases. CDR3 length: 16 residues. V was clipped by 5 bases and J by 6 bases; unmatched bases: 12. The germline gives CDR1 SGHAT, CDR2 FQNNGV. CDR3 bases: TGTGCCAGCAGCCGATACCCACCGGGACAGGGGGGCGAGCAGTACTTC. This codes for CASSRYPPGQGGEQYF.

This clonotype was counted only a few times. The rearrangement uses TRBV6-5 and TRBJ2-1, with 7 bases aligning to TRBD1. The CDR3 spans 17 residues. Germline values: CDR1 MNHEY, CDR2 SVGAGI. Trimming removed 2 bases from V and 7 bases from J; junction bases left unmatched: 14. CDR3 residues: CASSYALTGTVMNEQFF. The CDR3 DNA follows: TGTGCCAGCAGTTACGCCTTAACCGGGACAGTTATGAATGAGCAGTTCTTC.

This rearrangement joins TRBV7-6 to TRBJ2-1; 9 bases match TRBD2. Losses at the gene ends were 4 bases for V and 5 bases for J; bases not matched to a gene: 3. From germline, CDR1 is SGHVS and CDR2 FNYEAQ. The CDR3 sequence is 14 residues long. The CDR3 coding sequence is TGTGCCAGCAGCTCTTGGACTAGCGACAATGAGCAGTTCTTC. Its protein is CASSSWTSDNEQFF. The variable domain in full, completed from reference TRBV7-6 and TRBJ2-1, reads GAGVSQSPRYKVTKRGQDVALRCDPISGHVSLYWYRQALGQGPEFLTYFNYEAQQDKSGLPNDRFSAERPEGSISTLTIQRTEQRDSAMYRCASSSWTSDNEQFFGPGTRLTVL.

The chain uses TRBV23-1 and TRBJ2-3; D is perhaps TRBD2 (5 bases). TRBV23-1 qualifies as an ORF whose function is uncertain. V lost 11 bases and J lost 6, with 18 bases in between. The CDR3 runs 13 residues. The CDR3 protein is CAYSNLPGDTQYF. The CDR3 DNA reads TGCGCCTACAGCAACCTTCCGGGGGATACGCAGTATTTT.

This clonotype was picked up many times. CDR3 amino acids: CASSSDGNNEQFF. The CDR3, as DNA: TGCGCCAGCAGCTCTGACGGTAACAATGAGCAGTTCTTC. V gene TRBV5-1 combines with J gene TRBJ2-1; D is uncertain. The CDR3 has 13 amino acids. Germline V CDR1 and CDR2: SGHRS, YFSETQ. Deletions cut 3 bases from V and 5 bases from J, with 9 bases between.

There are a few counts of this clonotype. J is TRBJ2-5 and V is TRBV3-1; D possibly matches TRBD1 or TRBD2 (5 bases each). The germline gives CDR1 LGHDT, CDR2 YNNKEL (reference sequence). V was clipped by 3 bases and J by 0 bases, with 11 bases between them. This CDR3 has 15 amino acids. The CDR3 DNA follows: TGTGCCAGCAGCCAGGGGGACGGTTACCAAGAGACCCAGTACTTC. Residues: CASSQGDGYQETQYF.

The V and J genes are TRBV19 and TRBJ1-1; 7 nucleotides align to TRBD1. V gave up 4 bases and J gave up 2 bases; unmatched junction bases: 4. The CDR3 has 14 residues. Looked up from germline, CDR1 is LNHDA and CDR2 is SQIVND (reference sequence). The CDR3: CASSNRTGNTEAFF. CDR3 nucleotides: TGTGCCAGTAGTAACCGGACAGGAAACACTGAAGCTTTCTTT.

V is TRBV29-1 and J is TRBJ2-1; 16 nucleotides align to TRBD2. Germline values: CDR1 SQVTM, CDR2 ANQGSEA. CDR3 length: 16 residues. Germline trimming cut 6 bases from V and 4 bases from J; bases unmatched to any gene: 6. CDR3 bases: TGCAGCGTAAGGGGACTAGCGGGAGGGTCATACAATGAGCAGTTCTTC. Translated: CSVRGLAGGSYNEQFF.

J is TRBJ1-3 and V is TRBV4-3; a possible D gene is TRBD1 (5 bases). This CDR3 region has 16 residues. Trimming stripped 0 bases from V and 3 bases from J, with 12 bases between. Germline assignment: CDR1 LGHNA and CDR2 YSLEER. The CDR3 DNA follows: TGCGCCAGCAGCCAAGATGGGGCCGCGCGTGGAAACACCATATATTTT. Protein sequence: CASSQDGAARGNTIYF.

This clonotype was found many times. In DNA, the CDR3 is TGCGCCAGCAGCTTAGGGGGGACCAGTTATACGAGCGAGCAGTACTTC. It specifies CASSLGGTSYTSEQYF. The V call is TRBV5-1, the J call TRBJ2-7; D may correspond to TRBD1 or TRBD2 (6 bases each). CDR1 is SGHRS and CDR2 is YFSETQ in the germline V gene. The CDR3 is 16 amino acids. V lost 2 bases and J lost 6, with 21 bases in between.

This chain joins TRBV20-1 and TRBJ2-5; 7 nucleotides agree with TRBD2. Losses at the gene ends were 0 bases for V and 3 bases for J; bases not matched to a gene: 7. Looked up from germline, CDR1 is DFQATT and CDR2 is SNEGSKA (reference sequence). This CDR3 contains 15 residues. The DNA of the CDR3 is TGCAGTGCTAGAGATCCTACTAGCGTTGAAGAGACCCAGTACTTC. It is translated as CSARDPTSVEETQYF.

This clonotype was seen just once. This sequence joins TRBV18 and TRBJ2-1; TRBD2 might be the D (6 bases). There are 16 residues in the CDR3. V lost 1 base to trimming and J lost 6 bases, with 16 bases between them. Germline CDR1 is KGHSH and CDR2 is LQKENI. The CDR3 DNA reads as TGTGCCAGCTCACCACTGAGACGGGAGTACCGCAATGAGCAGTTCTTC. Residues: CASSPLRREYRNEQFF.

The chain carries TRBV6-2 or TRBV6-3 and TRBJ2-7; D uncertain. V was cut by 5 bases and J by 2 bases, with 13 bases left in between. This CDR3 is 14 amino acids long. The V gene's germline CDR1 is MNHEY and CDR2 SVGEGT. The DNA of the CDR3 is TGTGCCAGCAGTCGGTTCAGGTCGGCCTACGAGCAGTACTTC. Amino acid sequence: CASSRFRSAYEQYF.

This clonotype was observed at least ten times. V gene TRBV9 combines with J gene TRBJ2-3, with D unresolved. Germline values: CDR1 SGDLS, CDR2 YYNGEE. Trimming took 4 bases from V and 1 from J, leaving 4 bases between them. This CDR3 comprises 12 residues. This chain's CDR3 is CASSFRTDTQYF. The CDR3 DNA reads TGTGCCAGCAGCTTCCGCACAGATACGCAGTATTTT.

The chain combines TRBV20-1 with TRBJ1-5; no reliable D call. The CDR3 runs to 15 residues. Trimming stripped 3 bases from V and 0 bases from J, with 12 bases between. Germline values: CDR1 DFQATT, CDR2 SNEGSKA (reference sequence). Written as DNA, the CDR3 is TGCAGTGCTAGCTCTTGGTCAGATAGCAATCAGCCCCAGCATTTT. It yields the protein CSASSWSDSNQPQHF.

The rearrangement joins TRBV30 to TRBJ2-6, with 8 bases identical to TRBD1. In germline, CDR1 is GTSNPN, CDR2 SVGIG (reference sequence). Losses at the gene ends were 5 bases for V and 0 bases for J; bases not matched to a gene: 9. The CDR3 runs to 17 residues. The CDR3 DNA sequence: TGTGCCTGGCTCGGGACAGGAGGGGACTCTGGGGCCAACGTCCTGACTTTC. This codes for CAWLGTGGDSGANVLTF.

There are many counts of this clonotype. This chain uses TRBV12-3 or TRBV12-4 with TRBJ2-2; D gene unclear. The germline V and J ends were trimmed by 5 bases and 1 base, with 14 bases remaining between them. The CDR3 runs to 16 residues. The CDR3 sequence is CASSRSQSENTGELFF. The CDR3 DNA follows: TGTGCCAGCAGTCGAAGCCAGTCAGAGAACACCGGGGAGCTGTTTTTT.